A single sample is the source of the 14 T cell receptor beta chains below, sequenced in a study of early T cells in non-severe SARS-CoV-2 infection. MiXCR, applied by TCRdb to the 5' RACE reads, yields one record per CDR3 protein. Of tens of thousands of distinct CDR3 sequences listed, around 12% are singletons. Sequences were obtained from whole blood. Receptor source: an adult who was a healthcare worker with PCR-confirmed SARS-CoV-2 infection or an uninfected control (not recorded which).

This clonotype was detected ten times or more. V is TRBV29-1 and J is TRBJ2-3, with TRBD2 identical over 7 bases. The trim removed 4 bases at V and 6 bases at J, leaving 10 bases unmatched. This CDR3 spans 14 amino acids. The germline gives CDR1 SQVTM, CDR2 ANQGSEA. CDR3 sequence (DNA): TGCAGCGTTGGGCGGTCAGGGAGGGCGGATACGCAGTATTTT. Amino acids: CSVGRSGRADTQYF.

This chain links TRBV11-2 with TRBJ2-5, with TRBD1 matching over 7 bases. Germline V CDR1 and CDR2: SGHAT, FQNNGV. CDR3 length: 14 residues. Trimming at V came to 2 bases and at J to 5 bases, leaving 5 bases not matched to a gene. The DNA of the CDR3 is TGTGCCAGCAGCTTAAACAGGGGATCGGAGACCCAGTACTTC. Translation gives CASSLNRGSETQYF.

The V and J genes are TRBV7-8 and TRBJ2-7, with D possibly TRBD1 on 5 matching bases. The germline V gene has CDR1 SGHVS and CDR2 FQNEAQ. The ends were cut back, 5 bases at V and 3 bases at J, with 14 bases in the middle. There are 14 residues in the CDR3. The DNA for the CDR3 is TGTGCCAGCAGCCAAAGGACAAGACTCTACGAGCAGTACTTC. Residues: CASSQRTRLYEQYF.

This clonotype appeared many times. The rearrangement joins TRBV20-1 to TRBJ2-7, with D maybe TRBD2 (6 bases). The CDR3 has 14 residues. Germline V gene lookup returns CDR1 DFQATT and CDR2 SNEGSKA (reference sequence). Trimming removed 3 bases at V and 4 bases at J, with 16 bases between. The CDR3 region has the DNA TGCAGTGCTAGGTGGATTCGGGAGCCGTACGAGCAGTACTTC. Protein sequence: CSARWIREPYEQYF.

This clonotype was seen many times. This chain links TRBV2 with TRBJ1-2; no clear D gene. This CDR3 spans 13 amino acids. V gave up 4 bases and J gave up 3 bases, with 9 bases separating them. Looked up from germline, CDR1 is SNHLY and CDR2 is FYNNEI. The CDR3 loop is CASSGRSHYGYTF. In nucleotides, the CDR3 is TGTGCCAGCAGTGGTCGCAGTCACTATGGCTACACCTTC. The entire variable domain, with the rest obtained from reference TRBV2 and TRBJ1-2, is as follows: EPEVTQTPSHQVTQMGQEVILRCVPISNHLYFYWYRQILGQKVEFLVSFYNNEISEKSEIFDDQFSVERPDGSNFTLKIRSTKLEDSAMYFCASSGRSHYGYTFGSGTRLTVV.

This clonotype appeared a few times. The J gene is TRBJ2-2, the V gene TRBV7-9; 9 bases map to TRBD1. Germline CDR1 reads SEHNR; CDR2 reads FQNEAQ (reference sequence). This CDR3 region has 15 residues. V lost 6 bases, J lost 4 bases, and 6 bases stayed unmatched. This chain's CDR3 is CASSPGTGFTGELFF. CDR3 DNA: TGTGCCAGCAGTCCTGGGACAGGGTTCACCGGGGAGCTGTTTTTT.

The table lists this clonotype with a count of one. This chain joins TRBV29-1 and TRBJ2-7; tentatively, D is TRBD1 or TRBD2 (6 bases each). The CDR3 consists of 11 residues. V was shortened by 7 bases and J by 3 bases, with 10 bases between the two germline ends. In germline, CDR1 is SQVTM, CDR2 ANQGSEA. As DNA, the CDR3 is TGCAGCGGGGGGGCGGGCTACGAGCAGTACTTC. Translated: CSGGAGYEQYF.

In its sample, this clonotype was seen a few times. This sequence joins TRBV20-1 and TRBJ1-2, with D maybe TRBD1 (6 bases). V was trimmed by 0 bases and J by 3 bases, leaving 11 bases between them. The CDR3 totals 14 residues. The germline gives CDR1 DFQATT, CDR2 SNEGSKA (reference sequence). CDR3 in amino acids: CSARERGKDYGYTF. The CDR3 DNA sequence: TGCAGTGCTAGAGAGAGGGGGAAGGACTATGGCTACACCTTC.

In this sample, this clonotype turned up a few times. The gene calls are TRBV7-8 and TRBJ1-3; D not resolved. Trimming stripped 4 bases from V and 0 bases from J, with 7 bases between. Germline lookup yields CDR1 SGHVS and CDR2 FQNEAQ. This CDR3 has 14 amino acids. CDR3 region: CASSSGSSGNTIYF. The CDR3 nucleotides are TGTGCCAGCAGCTCGGGGAGCTCTGGAAACACCATATATTTT.

This clonotype was recorded many times. CDR3 protein: CASSHVAGAQYNEQFF. In DNA, the CDR3 is TGTGCCAGCAGCCATGTAGCGGGGGCCCAATATAATGAGCAGTTCTTC. The chain carries TRBV11-2 and TRBJ2-1; 9 bases are shared with TRBD2. V shed 5 bases and J 7 bases; nucleotides not matched to a gene: 12. The CDR3 sequence is 16 residues long. Germline V gene lookup returns CDR1 SGHAT and CDR2 FQNNGV. Variable domain in full (rest from reference TRBV11-2 and TRBJ2-1): EAGVAQSPRYKIIEKRQSVAFWCNPISGHATLYWYQQILGQGPKLLIQFQNNGVVDDSQLPKDRFSAERLKGVDSTLKIQPAKLEDSAVYLCASSHVAGAQYNEQFFGPGTRLTVL.

This clonotype was found many times. The rearrangement uses TRBV5-6 and TRBJ2-5, with a tentative D call TRBD1 (6 bases). The V and J ends lost 4 bases and 2 bases respectively, with 18 bases between them. Germline assignment: CDR1 SGHDT and CDR2 YYEEEE. The CDR3 is 16 amino acids. CDR3 sequence reads: CASSPLSPGQQETQYF. CDR3 in DNA: TGTGCCAGCAGCCCTCTCTCACCGGGACAACAAGAGACCCAGTACTTC.

This clonotype was seen ten or more times. Here the CDR3 reads CASSLIQDNSPLHF. CDR3 nucleotides: TGTGCCAGCAGCTTAATACAGGATAATTCACCCCTCCACTTT. This chain links TRBV7-9 with TRBJ1-6; a weak D match, TRBD1 (5 bases). Trimming took off 2 bases at V and 5 bases at J, with 7 bases between the two ends. The CDR3 runs 14 residues. Germline assignment: CDR1 SEHNR and CDR2 FQNEAQ (reference sequence).

J is TRBJ2-3 and V is TRBV5-1; D possibly corresponds to TRBD2 (6 bases). V was cut by 3 bases and J by 0 bases, with 11 bases left in between. The length of the CDR3 is 15 residues. Germline CDR1 and CDR2: SGHRS and YFSETQ. The CDR3 DNA reads as TGCGCCAGCAGCTCGACGGGGGATAGCACAGATACGCAGTATTTT. As protein: CASSSTGDSTDTQYF.

A few counts support this clonotype. This sequence joins TRBV6-6 and TRBJ1-6; tentatively, D is TRBD1 (5 bases). This CDR3 is 14 amino acids long. Germline V gene lookup returns CDR1 MNHNY and CDR2 SVGAGI (reference sequence). V shed 2 bases and J shed 6 bases, with 8 bases lying between them. The CDR3 DNA follows: TGTGCCAGCAGTTACACTCAGGGTAATTCACCCCTCCACTTT. Translation: CASSYTQGNSPLHF.